What follows is one T cell receptor (beta chain) and its context. The data belong to a study of shared clonotypes between healthy human individuals. TCRdb keeps only in-frame clones here, not all; method: immunoSEQ multiplex PCR. The data contain millions of clones, about 92% of them singletons. There are 14 residues in the CDR3. Germline CDR1 is MNHEY and CDR2 is SVGAGI. V lost 6 bases and J lost 7, with 13 bases in between. The receptor was derived from a young man in good health. The sample was naive CD4+ T cells sorted from blood. Indicated subset: CD45RA+ positively selected. V is TRBV6-5 and J is TRBJ1-6, with a weak D call TRBD1 (5 bases). Written as DNA, the CDR3 is TGTGCCAGCAGAGAGGTCGGGGCCAATTCACCCCTCCACTTT. It specifies CASREVGANSPLHF.